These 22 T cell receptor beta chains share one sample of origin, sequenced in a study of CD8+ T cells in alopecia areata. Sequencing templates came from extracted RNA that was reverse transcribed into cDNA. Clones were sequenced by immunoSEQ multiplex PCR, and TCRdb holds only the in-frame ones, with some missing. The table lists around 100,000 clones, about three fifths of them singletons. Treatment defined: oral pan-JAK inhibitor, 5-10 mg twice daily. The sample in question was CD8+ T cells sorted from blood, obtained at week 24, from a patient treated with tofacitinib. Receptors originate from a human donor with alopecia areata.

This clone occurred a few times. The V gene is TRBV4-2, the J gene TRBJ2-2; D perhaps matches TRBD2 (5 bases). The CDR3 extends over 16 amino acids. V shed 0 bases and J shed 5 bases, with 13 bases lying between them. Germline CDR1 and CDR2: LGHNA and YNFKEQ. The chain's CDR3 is CASSQDLWTGTGELFF. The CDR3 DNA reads TGTGCCAGCAGCCAAGACCTTTGGACTGGGACCGGGGAGCTGTTTTTT.

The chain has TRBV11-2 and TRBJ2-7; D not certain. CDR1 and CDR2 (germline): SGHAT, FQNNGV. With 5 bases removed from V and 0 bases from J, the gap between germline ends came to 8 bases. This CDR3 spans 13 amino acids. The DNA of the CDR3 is TGTGCCAGCAGCCCCGCCCTCTCCTACGAGCAGTACTTC. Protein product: CASSPALSYEQYF.

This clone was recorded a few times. CDR3 in amino acids: CASSETGNYGYTF. The CDR3 DNA reads as TGCGCCAGCAGCGAGACGGGGAACTATGGCTACACCTTC. The chain combines TRBV4-1 with TRBJ1-2; D is unclear. V gave up 5 bases and J gave up 2 bases, with 9 bases separating them. The CDR3 length is 13 residues. The germline CDR1 and CDR2 sequences are MGHRA and YSYEKL.

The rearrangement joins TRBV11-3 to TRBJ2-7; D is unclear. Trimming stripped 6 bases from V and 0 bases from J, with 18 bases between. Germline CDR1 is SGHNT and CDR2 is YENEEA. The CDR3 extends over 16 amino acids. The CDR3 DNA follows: TGTGCCAGCAGAATCAAGCCCCGACGTAACTCCTACGAGCAGTACTTC. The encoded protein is CASRIKPRRNSYEQYF.

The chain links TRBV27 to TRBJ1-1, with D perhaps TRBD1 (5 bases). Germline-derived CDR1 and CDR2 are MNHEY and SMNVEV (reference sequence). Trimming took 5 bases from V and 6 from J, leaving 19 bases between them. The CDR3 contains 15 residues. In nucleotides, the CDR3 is TGTGCCAGCAGTACCCGCTGGGGGGTAGGCGCTGAAGCTTTCTTT. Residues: CASSTRWGVGAEAFF.

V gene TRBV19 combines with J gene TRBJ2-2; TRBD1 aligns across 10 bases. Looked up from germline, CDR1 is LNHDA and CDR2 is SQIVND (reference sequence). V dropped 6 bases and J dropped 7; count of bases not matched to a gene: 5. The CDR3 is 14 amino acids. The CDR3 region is CASRLTGGSGELFF. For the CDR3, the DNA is TGTGCCAGTAGACTGACAGGGGGCAGCGGGGAGCTGTTTTTT. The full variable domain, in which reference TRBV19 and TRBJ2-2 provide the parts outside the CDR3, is DGGITQSPKYLFRKEGQNVTLSCEQNLNHDAMYWYRQDPGQGLRLIYYSQIVNDFQKGDIAEGYSVSREKKESFPLTVTSAQKNPTAFYLCASRLTGGSGELFFGEGSRLTVL.

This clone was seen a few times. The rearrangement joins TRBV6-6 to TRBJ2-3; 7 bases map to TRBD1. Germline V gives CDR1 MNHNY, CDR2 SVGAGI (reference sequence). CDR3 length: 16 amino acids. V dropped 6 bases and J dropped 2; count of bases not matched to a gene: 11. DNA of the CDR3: TGTGCCAGCAGGCATACAGGGGATGCTGCCACAGATACGCAGTATTTT. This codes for CASRHTGDAATDTQYF.

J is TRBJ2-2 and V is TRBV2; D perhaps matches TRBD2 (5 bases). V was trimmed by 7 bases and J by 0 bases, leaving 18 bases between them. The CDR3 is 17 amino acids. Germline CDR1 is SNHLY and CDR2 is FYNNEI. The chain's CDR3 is CASNWELAGSNTGELFF. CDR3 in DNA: TGTGCCAGCAATTGGGAATTGGCGGGTTCGAACACCGGGGAGCTGTTTTTT.

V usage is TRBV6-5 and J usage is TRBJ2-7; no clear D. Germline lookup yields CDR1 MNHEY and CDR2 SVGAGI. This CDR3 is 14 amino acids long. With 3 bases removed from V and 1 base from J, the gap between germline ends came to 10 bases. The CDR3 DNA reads TGTGCCAGCAGTTATCAGGACGGATCCTACGAGCAGTACTTC. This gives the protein CASSYQDGSYEQYF.

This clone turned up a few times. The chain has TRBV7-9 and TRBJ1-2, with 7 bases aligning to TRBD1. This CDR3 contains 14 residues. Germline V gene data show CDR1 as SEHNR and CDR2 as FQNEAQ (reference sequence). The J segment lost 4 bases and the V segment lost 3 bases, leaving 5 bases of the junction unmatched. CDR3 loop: CASSFDRDAYGYTF. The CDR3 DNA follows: TGTGCCAGCAGCTTCGACAGGGACGCCTATGGCTACACCTTC.

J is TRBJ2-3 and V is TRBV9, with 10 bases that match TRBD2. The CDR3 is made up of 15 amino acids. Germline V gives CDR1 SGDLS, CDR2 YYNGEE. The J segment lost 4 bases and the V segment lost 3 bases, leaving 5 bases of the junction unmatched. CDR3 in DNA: TGTGCCAGCAGCGACTTAGCGGGGGGCCCAGATACGCAGTATTTT. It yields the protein CASSDLAGGPDTQYF. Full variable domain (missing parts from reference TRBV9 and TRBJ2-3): DSGVTQTPKHLITATGQRVTLRCSPRSGDLSVYWYQQSLDQGLQFLIQYYNGEERAKGNILERFSAQQFPDLHSELNLSSLELGDSALYFCASSDLAGGPDTQYFGPGTRLTVL.

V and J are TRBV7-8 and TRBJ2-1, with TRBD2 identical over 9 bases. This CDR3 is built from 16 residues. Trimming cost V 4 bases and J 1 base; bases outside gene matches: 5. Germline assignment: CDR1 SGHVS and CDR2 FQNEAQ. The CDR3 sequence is CASSSPGLASYNEQFF. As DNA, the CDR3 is TGTGCCAGCAGCTCACCGGGACTAGCATCCTACAATGAGCAGTTCTTC. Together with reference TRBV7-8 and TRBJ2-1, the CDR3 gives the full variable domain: GAGVSQSPRYKVAKRGQDVALRCDPISGHVSLFWYQQALGQGPEFLTYFQNEAQLDKSGLPSDRFFAERPEGSVSTLKIQRTQQEDSAVYLCASSSPGLASYNEQFFGPGTRLTVL.

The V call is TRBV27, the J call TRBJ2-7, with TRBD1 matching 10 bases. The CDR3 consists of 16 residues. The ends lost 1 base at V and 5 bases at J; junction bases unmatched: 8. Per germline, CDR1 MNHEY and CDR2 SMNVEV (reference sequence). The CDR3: CASSLWKDRGSHEQYF. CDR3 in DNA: TGTGCCAGCAGTTTATGGAAGGACAGGGGGTCCCACGAGCAGTACTTC.

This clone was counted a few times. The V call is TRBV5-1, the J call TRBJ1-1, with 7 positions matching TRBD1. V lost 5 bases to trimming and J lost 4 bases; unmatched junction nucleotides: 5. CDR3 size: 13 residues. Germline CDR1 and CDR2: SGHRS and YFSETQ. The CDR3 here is CASRQGLGTEAFF. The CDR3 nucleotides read TGCGCCAGCAGACAGGGGTTGGGCACTGAAGCTTTCTTT.

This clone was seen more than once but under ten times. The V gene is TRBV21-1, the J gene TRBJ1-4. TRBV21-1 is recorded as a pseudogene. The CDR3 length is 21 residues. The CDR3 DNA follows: TGTGCCAGCAGCACCCTAAAAGGAGGGAGATGTACACCTCAACTTAATGAAAAACTGTTTTTT. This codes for CASSTLKGGRCTPQLNEKLFF.

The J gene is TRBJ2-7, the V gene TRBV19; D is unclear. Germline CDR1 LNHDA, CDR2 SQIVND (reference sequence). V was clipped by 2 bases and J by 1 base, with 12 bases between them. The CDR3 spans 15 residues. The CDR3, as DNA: TGTGCCAGTAGTATATCGGCAGACCCGTCCTACGAGCAGTACTTC. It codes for CASSISADPSYEQYF.

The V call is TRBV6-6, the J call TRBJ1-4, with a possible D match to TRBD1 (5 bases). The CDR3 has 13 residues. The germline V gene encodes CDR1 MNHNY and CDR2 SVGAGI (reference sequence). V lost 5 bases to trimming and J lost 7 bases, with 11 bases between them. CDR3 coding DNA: TGTGCCAGCAGTCCTATCGGGGGTGAAAAACTGTTTTTT. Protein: CASSPIGGEKLFF.

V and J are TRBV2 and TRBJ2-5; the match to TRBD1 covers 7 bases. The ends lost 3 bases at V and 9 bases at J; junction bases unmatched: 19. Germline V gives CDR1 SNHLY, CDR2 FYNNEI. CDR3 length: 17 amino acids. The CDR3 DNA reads TGTGCCAGCAGTGATCTAATCCGGGACAGCGGATTTGGGGCCCAGTACTTC. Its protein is CASSDLIRDSGFGAQYF.

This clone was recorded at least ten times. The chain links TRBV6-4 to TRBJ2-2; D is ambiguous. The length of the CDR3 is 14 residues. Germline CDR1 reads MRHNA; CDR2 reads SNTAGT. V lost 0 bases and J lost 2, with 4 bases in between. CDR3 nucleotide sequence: TGTGCCAGCAGTGACTCGACTAACACCGGGGAGCTGTTTTTT. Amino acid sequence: CASSDSTNTGELFF.

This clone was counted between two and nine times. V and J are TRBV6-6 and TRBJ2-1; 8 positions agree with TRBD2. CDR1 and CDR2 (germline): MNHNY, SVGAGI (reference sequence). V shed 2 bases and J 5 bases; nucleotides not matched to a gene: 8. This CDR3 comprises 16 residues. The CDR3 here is CASSYPGGVRHNEQFF. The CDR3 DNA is TGTGCCAGCAGTTACCCCGGGGGGGTCCGACACAATGAGCAGTTCTTC.

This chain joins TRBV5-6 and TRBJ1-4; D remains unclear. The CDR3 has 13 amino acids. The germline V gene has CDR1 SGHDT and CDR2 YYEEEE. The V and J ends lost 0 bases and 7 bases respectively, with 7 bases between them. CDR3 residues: CASSLVASEKLFF. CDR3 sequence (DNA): TGTGCCAGCAGCTTGGTGGCGAGTGAAAAACTGTTTTTT.

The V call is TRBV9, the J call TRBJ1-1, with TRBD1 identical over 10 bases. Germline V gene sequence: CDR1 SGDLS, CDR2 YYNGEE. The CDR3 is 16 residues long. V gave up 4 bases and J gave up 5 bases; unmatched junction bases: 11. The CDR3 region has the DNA TGTGCCAGCAGCAGACACCGGGACAGGGGAGGGACTGAAGCTTTCTTT. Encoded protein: CASSRHRDRGGTEAFF. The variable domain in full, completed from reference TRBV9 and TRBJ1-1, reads DSGVTQTPKHLITATGQRVTLRCSPRSGDLSVYWYQQSLDQGLQFLIQYYNGEERAKGNILERFSAQQFPDLHSELNLSSLELGDSALYFCASSRHRDRGGTEAFFGQGTRLTVV.